What follows are 8 T cell receptor beta chains derived from one specimen sequenced in a study of cytomegalovirus exposure and HLA in healthy donors. PCR employed 60 Vbeta and 13 Jbeta primers. Clones were sequenced by immunoSEQ multiplex PCR, and TCRdb holds only the in-frame ones, with some missing. The sample records some 150,000 clones, roughly 82% being singletons. The sequenced sample was PBMCs. Every receptor here comes from a man aged 18 to 35 in good health and CMV-seropositive.

The J gene is TRBJ1-3, the V gene TRBV29-1; TRBD1 agrees at 8 bases. The CDR3 is 13 residues long. The germline V gene encodes CDR1 SQVTM and CDR2 ANQGSEA. V shed 4 bases, J shed 3 bases, and the junction held 2 bases outside the gene matches. This CDR3 reads CSVGDRSGNTIYF. DNA for the CDR3: TGCAGCGTTGGGGACAGGAGTGGAAACACCATATATTTT.

The rearrangement joins TRBV28 to TRBJ1-1, with D possibly TRBD1 on 6 matching bases. Deletions cut 5 bases from V and 7 bases from J, with 17 bases between. This CDR3 is 14 amino acids long. The V gene's germline CDR1 is MDHEN and CDR2 SYDVKM. CDR3 sequence: CASSQVQGKDEAFF. CDR3 sequence (DNA): TGTGCCAGCAGTCAGGTTCAGGGGAAGGATGAAGCTTTCTTT.

The chain combines TRBV19 with TRBJ1-2; tentatively, D is TRBD1 (5 bases). Germline V gives CDR1 LNHDA, CDR2 SQIVND (reference sequence). V was shortened by 5 bases and J by 6 bases, with 19 bases between the two germline ends. This CDR3 is 15 amino acids long. As DNA, the CDR3 is TGTGCCAGTAGTGTCCTACAGGTGACCAGGGATGGCTACACCTTC. Amino acid sequence: CASSVLQVTRDGYTF.

V usage is TRBV28 and J usage is TRBJ1-1; no definite D call. Germline CDR1 reads MDHEN; CDR2 reads SYDVKM. The V end lost 6 bases, the J end lost 5 bases, and 10 bases lay between the germline ends. The CDR3 contains 12 residues. The CDR3 loop reads CASRLLVTEAFF. The CDR3 bases are TGTGCCAGCAGGCTACTGGTTACTGAAGCTTTCTTT.

The chain links TRBV5-4 to TRBJ2-7; 9 bases align to TRBD1. The CDR3 totals 14 residues. V dropped 3 bases and J dropped 2; count of bases not matched to a gene: 3. The germline gives CDR1 SGHNT, CDR2 YYREEE (reference sequence). The CDR3 here is CASSSGQGPYEQYF. CDR3 DNA: TGTGCCAGCAGCTCGGGACAGGGACCCTACGAGCAGTACTTC.

The chain combines TRBV15 with TRBJ1-2, with 7 positions matching TRBD1. The J segment lost 10 bases and the V segment lost 2 bases, leaving 4 bases of the junction unmatched. The CDR3 contains 12 residues. CDR1 and CDR2 (germline): LNHNV, YYDKDF (reference sequence). In DNA form, the CDR3 reads TGTGCCACCAGCAGACTGGGACAGCTCTACACCTTC. Encoded protein: CATSRLGQLYTF.

The chain couples TRBV11-2 to TRBJ1-1; D unclear. The V end lost 2 bases, the J end lost 0 bases, and 4 bases lay between the germline ends. Per the germline V gene, CDR1 is SGHAT and CDR2 is FQNNGV. This CDR3 region has 13 residues. This chain's CDR3 is CASSLSMNTEAFF. The CDR3 region has the DNA TGTGCCAGCAGCTTATCTATGAACACTGAAGCTTTCTTT. Variable domain in full (rest from reference TRBV11-2 and TRBJ1-1): EAGVAQSPRYKIIEKRQSVAFWCNPISGHATLYWYQQILGQGPKLLIQFQNNGVVDDSQLPKDRFSAERLKGVDSTLKIQPAKLEDSAVYLCASSLSMNTEAFFGQGTRLTVV.

This clone came up once. V is TRBV6-1 and J is TRBJ1-4, with D perhaps matching TRBD1 (6 bases). Germline V lookup: CDR1 MNHNS, CDR2 SASEGT. The CDR3 consists of 12 residues. V was pared by 6 bases and J by 5 bases, with 7 bases between. This CDR3 reads CASRGQNEKLFF. The CDR3 bases are TGTGCCAGCAGAGGACAGAATGAAAAACTGTTTTTT.